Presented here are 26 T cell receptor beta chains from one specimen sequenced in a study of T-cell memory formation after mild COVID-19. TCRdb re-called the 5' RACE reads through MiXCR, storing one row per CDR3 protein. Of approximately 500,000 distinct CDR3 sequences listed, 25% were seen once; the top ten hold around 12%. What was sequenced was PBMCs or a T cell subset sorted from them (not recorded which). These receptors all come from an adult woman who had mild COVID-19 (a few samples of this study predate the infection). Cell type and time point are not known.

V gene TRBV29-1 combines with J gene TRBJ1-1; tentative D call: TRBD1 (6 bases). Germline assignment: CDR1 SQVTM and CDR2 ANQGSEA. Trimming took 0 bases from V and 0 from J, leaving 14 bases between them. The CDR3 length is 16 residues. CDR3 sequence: CSVEDGQGLMNTEAFF. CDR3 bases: TGCAGCGTTGAAGACGGGCAGGGGCTTATGAACACTGAAGCTTTCTTT.

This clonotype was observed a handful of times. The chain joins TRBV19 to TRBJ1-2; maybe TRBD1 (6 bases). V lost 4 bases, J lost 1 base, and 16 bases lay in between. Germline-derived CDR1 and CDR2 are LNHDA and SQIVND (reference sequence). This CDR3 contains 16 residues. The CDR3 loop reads CASSTFTGLGNYGYTF. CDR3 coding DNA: TGTGCCAGTAGTACATTTACAGGGCTCGGTAACTATGGCTACACCTTC.

The CDR3 nucleotides are TGTGCCAGCAGCCCCAGGCTGGCCGGGATCCAAGAGACCCAGTACTTC. This gives the protein CASSPRLAGIQETQYF. The chain combines TRBV4-2 with TRBJ2-5; maybe TRBD2 (5 bases). The V end lost 4 bases, the J end lost 1 base, and 16 bases lay between the germline ends. This CDR3 spans 16 amino acids. Germline lookup yields CDR1 LGHNA and CDR2 YNFKEQ.

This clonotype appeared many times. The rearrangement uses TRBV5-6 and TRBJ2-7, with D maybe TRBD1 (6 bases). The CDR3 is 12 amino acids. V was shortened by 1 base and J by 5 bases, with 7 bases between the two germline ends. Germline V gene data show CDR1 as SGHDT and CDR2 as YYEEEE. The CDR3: CASSLKGDEQYF. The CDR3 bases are TGTGCCAGCAGCTTGAAGGGGGACGAGCAGTACTTC.

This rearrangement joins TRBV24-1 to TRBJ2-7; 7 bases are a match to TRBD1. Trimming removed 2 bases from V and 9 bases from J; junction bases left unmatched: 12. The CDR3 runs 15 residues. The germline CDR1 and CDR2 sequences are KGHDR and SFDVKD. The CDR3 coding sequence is TGTGCCACCAGTGATTCCGGCGGACAGGCGGGTCGGCAGTACTTC. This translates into CATSDSGGQAGRQYF.

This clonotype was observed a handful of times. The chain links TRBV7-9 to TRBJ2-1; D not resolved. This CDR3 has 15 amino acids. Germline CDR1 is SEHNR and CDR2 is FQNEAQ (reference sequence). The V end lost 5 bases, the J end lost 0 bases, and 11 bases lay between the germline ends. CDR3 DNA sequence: TGTGCCAGCAGCCCTACTGCGAGCTCCTACAATGAGCAGTTCTTC. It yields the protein CASSPTASSYNEQFF.

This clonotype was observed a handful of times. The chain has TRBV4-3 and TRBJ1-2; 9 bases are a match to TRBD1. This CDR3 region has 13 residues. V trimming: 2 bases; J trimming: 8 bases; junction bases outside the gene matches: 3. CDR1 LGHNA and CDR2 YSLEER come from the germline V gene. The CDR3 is CASSQSQGAGYTF. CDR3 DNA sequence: TGCGCCAGCAGCCAATCACAGGGGGCCGGCTACACCTTC.

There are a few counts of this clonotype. Here the CDR3 reads CASSSTRRLAVYNEQFF. CDR3 in DNA: TGTGCCAGCAGTTCAACCCGACGGCTAGCGGTCTACAATGAGCAGTTCTTC. The V and J genes are TRBV27 and TRBJ2-1; the match to TRBD2 covers 7 bases. CDR3 length equals 17 residues. The germline V gene has CDR1 MNHEY and CDR2 SMNVEV (reference sequence). Trimming cost V 4 bases and J 3 bases; bases outside gene matches: 12.

CDR3 DNA sequence: TGTGCCAGCAGCTTAGCCGACGCCAGTGTGTATGGCTACACCTTC. Its protein is CASSLADASVYGYTF. J is TRBJ1-2 and V is TRBV7-2; D remains ambiguous. CDR3 length: 15 amino acids. V was cut by 0 bases and J by 5 bases, with 13 bases left in between. Germline-derived CDR1 and CDR2 are SGHTA and FQGNSA. The variable domain in full, with the rest retrieved from reference TRBV7-2 and TRBJ1-2, is GAGVSQSPSNKVTEKGKDVELRCDPISGHTALYWYRQSLGQGLEFLIYFQGNSAPDKSGLPSDRFSAERTGGSVSTLTIQRTQQEDSAVYLCASSLADASVYGYTFGSGTRLTVV.

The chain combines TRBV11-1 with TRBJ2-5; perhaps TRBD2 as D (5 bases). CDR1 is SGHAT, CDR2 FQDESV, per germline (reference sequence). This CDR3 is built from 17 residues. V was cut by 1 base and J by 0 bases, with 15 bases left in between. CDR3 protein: CASSLESGPGYQETQYF. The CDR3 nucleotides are TGTGCCAGCAGCTTAGAGTCGGGCCCGGGGTACCAAGAGACCCAGTACTTC.

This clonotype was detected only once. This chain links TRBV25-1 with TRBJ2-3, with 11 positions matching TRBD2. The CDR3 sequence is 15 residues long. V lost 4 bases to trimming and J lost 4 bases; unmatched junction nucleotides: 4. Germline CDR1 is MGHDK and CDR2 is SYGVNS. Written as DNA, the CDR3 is TGTGCCAGCAGTGCGACTAGCGGGAACGCAGATACGCAGTATTTT. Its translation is CASSATSGNADTQYF.

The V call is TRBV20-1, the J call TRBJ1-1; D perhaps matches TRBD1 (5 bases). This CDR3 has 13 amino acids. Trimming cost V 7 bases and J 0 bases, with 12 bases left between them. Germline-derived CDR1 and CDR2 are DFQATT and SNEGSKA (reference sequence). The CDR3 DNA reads TGCAGTGGCACGGGACGGATGAACACTGAAGCTTTCTTT. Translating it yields CSGTGRMNTEAFF.

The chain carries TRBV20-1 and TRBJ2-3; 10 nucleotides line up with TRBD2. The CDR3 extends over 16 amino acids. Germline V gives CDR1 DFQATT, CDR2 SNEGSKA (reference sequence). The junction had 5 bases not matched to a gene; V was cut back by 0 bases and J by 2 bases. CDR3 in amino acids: CSARDILAGTTDTQYF. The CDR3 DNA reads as TGCAGTGCTAGAGATATACTAGCGGGGACCACAGATACGCAGTATTTT.

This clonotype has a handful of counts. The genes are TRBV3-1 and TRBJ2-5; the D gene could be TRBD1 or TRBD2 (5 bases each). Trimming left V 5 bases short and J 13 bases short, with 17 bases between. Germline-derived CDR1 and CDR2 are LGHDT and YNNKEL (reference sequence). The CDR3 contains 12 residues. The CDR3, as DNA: TGTGCCAGCAGCAAGACCCACGGGACGCTGTACTTC. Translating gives CASSKTHGTLYF.

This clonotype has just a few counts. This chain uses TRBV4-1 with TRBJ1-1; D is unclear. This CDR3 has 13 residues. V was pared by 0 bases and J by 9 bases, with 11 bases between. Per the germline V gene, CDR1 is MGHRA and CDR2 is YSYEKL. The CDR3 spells CASSQDRVGQAFF. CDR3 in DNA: TGCGCCAGCAGCCAAGATCGGGTAGGGCAAGCTTTCTTT.

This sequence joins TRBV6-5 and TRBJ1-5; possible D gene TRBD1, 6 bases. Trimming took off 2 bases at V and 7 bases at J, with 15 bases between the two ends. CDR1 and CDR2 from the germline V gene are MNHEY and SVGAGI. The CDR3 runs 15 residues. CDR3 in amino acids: CASSYGSTGQQPQHF. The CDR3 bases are TGTGCCAGCAGTTACGGGTCGACAGGCCAACAGCCCCAGCATTTT.

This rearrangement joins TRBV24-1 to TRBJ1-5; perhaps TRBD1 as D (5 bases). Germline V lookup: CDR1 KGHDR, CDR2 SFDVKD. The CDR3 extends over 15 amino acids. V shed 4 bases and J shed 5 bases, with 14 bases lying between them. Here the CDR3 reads CATSDPRGGDQPQHF. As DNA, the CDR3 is TGTGCCACCAGTGACCCGCGGGGGGGGGATCAGCCCCAGCATTTT.

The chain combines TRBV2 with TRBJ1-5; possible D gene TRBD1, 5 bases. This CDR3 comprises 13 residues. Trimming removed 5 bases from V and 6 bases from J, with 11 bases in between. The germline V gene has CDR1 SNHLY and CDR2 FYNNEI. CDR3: CASSLTVSQPQHF. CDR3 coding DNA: TGTGCCAGCAGTCTGACAGTGAGTCAGCCCCAGCATTTT.

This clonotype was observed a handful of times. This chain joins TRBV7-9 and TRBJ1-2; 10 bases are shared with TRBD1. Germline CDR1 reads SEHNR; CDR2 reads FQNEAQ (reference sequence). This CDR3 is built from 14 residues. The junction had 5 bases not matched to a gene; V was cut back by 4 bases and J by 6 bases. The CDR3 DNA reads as TGTGCCAGCAGCTCCCGGGACAGGGGCGATGGCTACACCTTC. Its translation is CASSSRDRGDGYTF.

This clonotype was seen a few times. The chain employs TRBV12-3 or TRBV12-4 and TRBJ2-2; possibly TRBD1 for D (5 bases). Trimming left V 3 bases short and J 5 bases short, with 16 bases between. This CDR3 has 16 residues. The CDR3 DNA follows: TGTGCCAGCAGTTTCCGGGCAGGGTCGTTGACCGGGGAGCTGTTTTTT. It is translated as CASSFRAGSLTGELFF.

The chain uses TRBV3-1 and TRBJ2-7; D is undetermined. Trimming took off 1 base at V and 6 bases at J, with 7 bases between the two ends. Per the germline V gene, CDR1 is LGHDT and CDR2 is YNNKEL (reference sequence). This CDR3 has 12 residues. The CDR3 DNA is TGTGCCAGCAGCCAAGCCGGGTTCGAGCAGTACTTC. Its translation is CASSQAGFEQYF.

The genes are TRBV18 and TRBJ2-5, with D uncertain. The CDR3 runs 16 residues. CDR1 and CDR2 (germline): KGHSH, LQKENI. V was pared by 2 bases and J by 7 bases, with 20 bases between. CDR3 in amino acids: CASSPSSPGPMGTQYF. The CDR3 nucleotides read TGTGCCAGCTCACCATCGTCGCCAGGCCCTATGGGGACCCAGTACTTC.

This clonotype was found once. This chain's CDR3 is CASSVRGDGELFF. CDR3 nucleotide sequence: TGTGCCAGCAGCGTAAGGGGGGACGGGGAGCTGTTTTTT. The chain links TRBV9 to TRBJ2-2; D could derive from TRBD1 or TRBD2 (6 bases each). This CDR3 spans 13 amino acids. Trimming left V 1 base short and J 7 bases short, with 8 bases between. CDR1 SGDLS and CDR2 YYNGEE come from the germline V gene.

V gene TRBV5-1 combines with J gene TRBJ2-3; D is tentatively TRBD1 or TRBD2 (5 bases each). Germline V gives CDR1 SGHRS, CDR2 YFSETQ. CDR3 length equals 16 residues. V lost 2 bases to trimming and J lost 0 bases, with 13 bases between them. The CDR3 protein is CASSFPWDQSTDTQYF. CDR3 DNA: TGCGCCAGCAGCTTTCCCTGGGACCAGAGCACAGATACGCAGTATTTT. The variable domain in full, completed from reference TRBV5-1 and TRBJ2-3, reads KAGVTQTPRYLIKTRGQQVTLSCSPISGHRSVSWYQQTPGQGLQFLFEYFSETQRNKGNFPGRFSGRQFSNSRSEMNVSTLELGDSALYLCASSFPWDQSTDTQYFGPGTRLTVL.

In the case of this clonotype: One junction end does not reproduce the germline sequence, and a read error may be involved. The CDR3 coding sequence is TGCGCCAGCAGCCAAGATTACAGTTCCAATAAGCCCCAGCATTTT. Its protein product is CASSQDYSSNKPQHF. The chain employs TRBV4-3 and TRBJ1-5, with unresolved D. The CDR3 has 15 amino acids. The germline gives CDR1 LGHNA, CDR2 YSLEER.

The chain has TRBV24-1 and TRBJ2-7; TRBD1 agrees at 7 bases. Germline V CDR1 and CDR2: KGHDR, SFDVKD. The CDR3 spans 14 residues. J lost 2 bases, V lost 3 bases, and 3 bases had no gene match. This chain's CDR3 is CATSDNRGTYEQYF. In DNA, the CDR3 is TGTGCCACCAGTGATAACAGGGGAACCTACGAGCAGTACTTC.